These 13 T cell receptor beta chains originate from one sample sequenced in a study of blood T cell repertoires in COVID-19. Data came from immunoSEQ multiplex PCR; TCRdb stores just in-frame clones and leaves some out. The sample consists of 150,000 to 200,000 clones, over 75% of them appearing once. Input material: PBMCs or T cells enriched from blood (not recorded which). The receptors here all came from a woman between 18 and 29 years old who had recovered from COVID-19.

Here the CDR3 reads CASSFNSNYGYTF. CDR3 sequence (DNA): TGTGCCAGCAGTTTCAACAGTAACTATGGCTACACCTTC. V gene TRBV12-3 or TRBV12-4 combines with J gene TRBJ1-2, with D unresolved. The CDR3 consists of 13 residues. The germline V and J ends were trimmed by 3 bases and 1 base, with 6 bases remaining between them.

The V gene is TRBV2, the J gene TRBJ2-6, with TRBD1 as a possible D gene (6 bases). There are 17 residues in the CDR3. The germline V and J ends were trimmed by 6 bases and 1 base, with 16 bases remaining between them. Per germline, CDR1 SNHLY and CDR2 FYNNEI. CDR3 sequence (DNA): TGTGCCAGCAGGGGCTGGGACACCACATCTGGGGCCAACGTCCTGACTTTC. Protein product: CASRGWDTTSGANVLTF. Full variable domain (outside the CDR3, taken from reference TRBV2 and TRBJ2-6): EPEVTQTPSHQVTQMGQEVILRCVPISNHLYFYWYRQILGQKVEFLVSFYNNEISEKSEIFDDQFSVERPDGSNFTLKIRSTKLEDSAMYFCASRGWDTTSGANVLTFGAGSRLTVL.

This clone was detected only a few times. The chain recombines TRBV4-1 with TRBJ2-5, with D possibly TRBD1 on 5 matching bases. The CDR3 sequence is 15 residues long. V lost 1 base and J 5 bases, leaving 14 bases between the germline ends. From germline, CDR1 is MGHRA and CDR2 YSYEKL. The CDR3 DNA follows: TGCGCCAGCAGCCAAGCTCTAGGGGTGGGCGAGACCCAGTACTTC. This gives the protein CASSQALGVGETQYF.

This clone was found a few times. The V call is TRBV15, the J call TRBJ2-2; no definite D call. The germline V gene has CDR1 LNHNV and CDR2 YYDKDF (reference sequence). The CDR3 contains 13 residues. Trimming stripped 1 base from V and 5 bases from J, with 5 bases between. The CDR3 spells CATSRVATGELFF. CDR3 nucleotide sequence: TGTGCCACCAGCAGAGTAGCTACCGGGGAGCTGTTTTTT.

The chain has TRBV5-4 and TRBJ1-2, with 7 bases matching TRBD1. Germline lookup yields CDR1 SGHNT and CDR2 YYREEE (reference sequence). Unmatched junction bases numbered 5, after V lost 2 bases and J lost 4 bases. This CDR3 contains 14 residues. The CDR3 nucleotides read TGTGCCAGCAGCTTAAGGGACAGCCCCTATGGCTACACCTTC. Translating it yields CASSLRDSPYGYTF.

The gene calls are TRBV19 and TRBJ1-3; TRBD1 might be the D (5 bases). The germline V gene has CDR1 LNHDA and CDR2 SQIVND (reference sequence). This CDR3 has 18 amino acids. V was cut by 5 bases and J by 0 bases, with 20 bases left in between. CDR3 bases: TGTGCCAGTAGTCTAACGACAGTAGGACCGGGCTCTGGAAACACCATATATTTT. Protein sequence: CASSLTTVGPGSGNTIYF.

The rearrangement uses TRBV6-5 and TRBJ2-7, with 10 bases fitting TRBD1. Trimming took 0 bases from V and 6 from J; bases not matched to a gene: 2. This CDR3 has 14 residues. Germline values: CDR1 MNHEY, CDR2 SVGAGI. The CDR3 sequence: CASSYSGTGAEQYF. In DNA form, the CDR3 reads TGTGCCAGCAGTTACTCGGGGACAGGGGCCGAGCAGTACTTC.

This clone was counted once. This sequence joins TRBV28 and TRBJ2-3, with D tentatively TRBD1 (6 bases). CDR3 length: 17 amino acids. V gave up 5 bases and J gave up 8 bases, with 26 bases separating them. Germline V CDR1 and CDR2: MDHEN, SYDVKM. The CDR3 DNA follows: TGTGCCAGCAGTCCCTCTAGGACAGTTCTCTGGGGTTCTACGCAGTATTTT. This codes for CASSPSRTVLWGSTQYF.

CDR3 coding DNA: TGCGCCAGCAGCCTCGGGACTAGCGGGAGGGGCTACGAGCAGTACTTC. The encoded protein is CASSLGTSGRGYEQYF. The J gene is TRBJ2-7, the V gene TRBV5-1, with 16 positions matching TRBD2. The CDR3 extends over 16 amino acids. Trimming removed 4 bases from V and 3 bases from J; junction bases left unmatched: 4. Germline loops: CDR1 SGHRS, CDR2 YFSETQ.

This chain uses TRBV18 with TRBJ1-2, with 10 bases lining up with TRBD1. Per the germline V gene, CDR1 is KGHSH and CDR2 is LQKENI. The trim removed 3 bases at V and 7 bases at J, leaving 11 bases unmatched. CDR3 length: 16 residues. CDR3 nucleotides: TGTGCCAGCTCACCGAGGGACAGGGGATCATTAGTTGGCTACACCTTC. It translates to CASSPRDRGSLVGYTF.

V usage is TRBV28 and J usage is TRBJ2-7; D might be TRBD2 (6 bases). CDR1 is MDHEN, CDR2 SYDVKM, per germline. The ends were cut back, 8 bases at V and 2 bases at J, with 16 bases in the middle. The CDR3 is 14 residues long. CDR3 sequence (DNA): TGTGCCAGCCGGACGGGAGTGGGTACCTACGAGCAGTACTTC. Encoded protein: CASRTGVGTYEQYF.

The genes are TRBV6-5 and TRBJ1-2; 7 positions match TRBD1. Per the germline V gene, CDR1 is MNHEY and CDR2 is SVGAGI. There are 14 residues in the CDR3. After removal of 0 bases from V and 2 bases from J, the junction contained 0 bases not matched to a gene. The CDR3 reads CASSYSGQNYGYTF. DNA of the CDR3: TGTGCCAGCAGTTACTCGGGACAGAACTATGGCTACACCTTC.

The V gene is TRBV7-9, the J gene TRBJ2-7, with 8 bases identical to TRBD2. CDR1 SEHNR and CDR2 FQNEAQ come from the germline V gene (reference sequence). The CDR3 is 16 amino acids. V shed 10 bases and J 1 base; nucleotides not matched to a gene: 15. The CDR3 here is CATRASGPQGSYEQYF. The CDR3 bases are TGTGCCACACGGGCTAGCGGGCCTCAGGGGTCCTACGAGCAGTACTTC.